This TCR beta chain is drawn from a study of cytomegalovirus exposure and HLA in healthy donors. In its sample, this clone is medium-sized. The V and J ends lost 1 base and 5 bases, in that order; junction bases with no gene match: 4. The V gene's germline CDR1 is GTSNPN and CDR2 SVGIG (reference sequence). The CDR3 length is 15 residues. The data were produced by immunoSEQ multiplex PCR, yet TCRdb's version contains in-frame clones alone and is incomplete. Of 250,000 or so clones detected, 90% appear once; the ten largest clones hold under 0.4%. V gene TRBV30 combines with J gene TRBJ1-6; 8 positions agree with TRBD1. Input material: PBMCs. The source of this sequence is a woman younger than 35 in good health and CMV-seronegative. In DNA form, the CDR3 reads TGTGCCTGGAGTGCCCCGGGACAGGATAATTCACCCCTCCACTTT. Translation gives CAWSAPGQDNSPLHF.